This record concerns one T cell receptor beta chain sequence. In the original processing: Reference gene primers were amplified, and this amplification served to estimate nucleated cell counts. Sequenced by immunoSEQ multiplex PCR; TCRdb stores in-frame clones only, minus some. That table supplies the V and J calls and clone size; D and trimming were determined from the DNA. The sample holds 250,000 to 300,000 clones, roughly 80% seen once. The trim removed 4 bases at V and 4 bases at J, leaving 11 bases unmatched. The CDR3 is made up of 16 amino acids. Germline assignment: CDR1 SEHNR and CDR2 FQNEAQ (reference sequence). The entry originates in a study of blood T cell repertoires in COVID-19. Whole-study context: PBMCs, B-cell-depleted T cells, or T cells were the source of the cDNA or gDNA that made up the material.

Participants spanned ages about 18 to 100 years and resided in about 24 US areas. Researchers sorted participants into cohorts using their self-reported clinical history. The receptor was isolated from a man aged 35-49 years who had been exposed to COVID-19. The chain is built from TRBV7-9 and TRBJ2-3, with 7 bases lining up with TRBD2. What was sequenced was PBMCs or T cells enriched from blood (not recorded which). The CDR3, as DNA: TGTGCCAGCAGCTCCCCGAGGCGGGAGCCGTCAGATACGCAGTATTTT. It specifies CASSSPRREPSDTQYF.